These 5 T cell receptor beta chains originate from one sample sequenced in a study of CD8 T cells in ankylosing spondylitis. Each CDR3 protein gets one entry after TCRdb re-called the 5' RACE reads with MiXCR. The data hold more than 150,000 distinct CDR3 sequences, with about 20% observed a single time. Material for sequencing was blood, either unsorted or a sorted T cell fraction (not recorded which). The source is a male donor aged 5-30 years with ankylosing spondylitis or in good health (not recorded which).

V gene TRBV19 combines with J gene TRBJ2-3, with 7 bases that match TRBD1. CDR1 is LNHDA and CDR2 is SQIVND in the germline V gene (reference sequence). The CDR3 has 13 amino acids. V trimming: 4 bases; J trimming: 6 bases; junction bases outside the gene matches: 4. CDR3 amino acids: CASSRDRPDTQYF. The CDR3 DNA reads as TGTGCCAGTAGTAGGGACAGACCGGATACGCAGTATTTT.

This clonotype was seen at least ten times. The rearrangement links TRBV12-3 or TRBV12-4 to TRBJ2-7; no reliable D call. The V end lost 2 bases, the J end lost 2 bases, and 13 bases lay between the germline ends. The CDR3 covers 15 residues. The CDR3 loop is CASSLSPGRTYEQYF. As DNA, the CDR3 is TGTGCCAGCAGTTTAAGCCCCGGTAGAACCTACGAGCAGTACTTC.

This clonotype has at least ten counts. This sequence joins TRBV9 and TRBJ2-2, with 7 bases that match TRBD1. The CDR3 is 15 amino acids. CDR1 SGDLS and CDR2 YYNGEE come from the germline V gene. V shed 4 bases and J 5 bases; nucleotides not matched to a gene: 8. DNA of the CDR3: TGTGCCAGCAGCACTCGACAGGGAATGACCGGGGAGCTGTTTTTT. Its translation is CASSTRQGMTGELFF.

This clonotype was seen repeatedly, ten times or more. Here the CDR3 reads CASSSPALAGTEWYNEQFF. CDR3 in DNA: TGTGCCAGCAGCTCCCCGGCACTAGCGGGAACGGAGTGGTACAATGAGCAGTTCTTC. The chain carries TRBV9 and TRBJ2-1, with TRBD2 matching over 10 bases. The CDR3 consists of 19 residues. Losses at the gene ends were 4 bases for V and 4 bases for J; bases not matched to a gene: 17. Germline CDR1 SGDLS, CDR2 YYNGEE.

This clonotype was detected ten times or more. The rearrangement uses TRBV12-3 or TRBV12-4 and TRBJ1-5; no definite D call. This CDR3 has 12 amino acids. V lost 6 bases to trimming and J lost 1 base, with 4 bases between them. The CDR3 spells CASRVSNQPQHF. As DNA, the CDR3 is TGTGCCAGCAGGGTGAGCAATCAGCCCCAGCATTTT.